The rows below give T cell receptor beta chains drawn from one sample of a study of blood T cell repertoires in COVID-19. Here immunoSEQ multiplex PCR was the method, and the copy in TCRdb shows in-frame clones only, minus some. The repertoire holds fewer than 300,000 clones, 86% seen once, with about an eighth in the top ten. Sequenced input: peripheral blood. Every receptor here comes from a woman younger than 45 with COVID-19, enrolled during active disease. Each CDR3 is given with its conserved first and last residue. Clone size appears in some rows only: once, few, many, or a class for an expanded clone.

clone size,J gene,V gene,CDR3 protein
few,TRBJ2-5,TRBV4-1,CASSDADREGETQYF
-,TRBJ2-1,TRBV9,CASSAGLAIYNEQFF
-,TRBJ1-4,TRBV6-6,CASSQGRGLGEKLFF
-,TRBJ2-4,TRBV5-1,CASSFNLAGGPLNIQYF
-,TRBJ2-1,TRBV19,CASKRQDRNEQFF
-,TRBJ2-7,TRBV3-1/TRBV3-2,CASSLYTGGAYEQYF
-,TRBJ2-5,TRBV20-1,CSARAETQYF
-,TRBJ2-2,TRBV15,CATSSHGVTNTGELFF
-,TRBJ1-2,TRBV5-8,CASSFPSNYGYTF
once,TRBJ1-1,TRBV7-9,CASSRGTEAFF
-,TRBJ2-5,TRBV7-8,CASSLAQLGQETQYF
-,TRBJ1-3,TRBV7-2,CASSPGTSIGNTIYF
-,TRBJ2-7,TRBV5-1,CASSLPSYEQYF
once,TRBJ1-5,TRBV6-5,CASSTGEYSNQPQHF
-,TRBJ1-2,TRBV27,CASSPFLTGGGYGYTF
-,TRBJ2-7,TRBV28,CASGPPYEQYF
once,TRBJ1-3,TRBV2,CAKQGPRYSGNTIYF
-,TRBJ2-7,TRBV7-8,CASSSTRRTSFIHEQYF
-,TRBJ2-1,TRBV19,CASSPTIYNEQFF
few,TRBJ1-2,TRBV6-2/TRBV6-3,CASSPTSSNYGYTF
-,TRBJ1-3,TRBV7-2,CASSLVPRSGSGNTIYF
once,TRBJ2-1,TRBV7-2,CASSLERGNEQFF
-,TRBJ2-3,TRBV9,CASSIAGGLLNTQYF
few,TRBJ1-5,TRBV7-2,CASSRTGMSNQPQHF
-,TRBJ2-1,TRBV20-1,CSASSPLSGGAYNEQFF
-,TRBJ1-1,TRBV6-5,CASRRGQGADTEAFF
-,TRBJ2-7,TRBV28,CASSSAESYEQYF
-,TRBJ2-5,TRBV2,CASSGLAGPQETQYF
-,TRBJ2-3,TRBV7-2,CASSPGGVGSFTDTQYF
-,TRBJ2-1,TRBV5-1,CASSLGPQGSYNEQFF
-,TRBJ2-7,TRBV19,CASSMTGGRVSSYEQYF
-,TRBJ2-4,TRBV21-1,CASTGGLAKNIQYF
-,TRBJ2-7,TRBV6-5,CASSYSIPGRGYEQYF
-,TRBJ1-2,TRBV7-9,CASSPGTGINYGYTF
-,TRBJ1-6,TRBV11-2,CASSALADSPLHF
-,TRBJ1-1,TRBV11-3,CASSWDSDTEAFF
-,TRBJ1-1,TRBV18,CASSPGTAEAFF
-,TRBJ1-1,TRBV19,CASSISGTGGRATEAFF
-,TRBJ2-3,TRBV5-1,CASSPGGDTQYF
-,TRBJ1-2,TRBV19,CASSTRWRGAENGYTF
-,TRBJ1-1,TRBV5-1,CASSLVRQQGRNTEAFF
-,TRBJ2-7,TRBV5-4,CASSSHRAAEQYF
-,TRBJ2-7,TRBV7-9,CASSLIGPGRGYEQYF
-,TRBJ2-5,TRBV10-1,CASSESGAQETQYF